These 3 T cell receptor beta chains were sequenced from one sample in a study of blood T cell repertoires in COVID-19. Some clones are missing from TCRdb's copy, which holds only in-frame ones; the method was immunoSEQ multiplex PCR. The profile covers some 160,000 clones, with about 86% appearing a single time and more than 3% taken by the ten largest. Sequences were obtained from peripheral blood. The receptors shown here come from a woman in her 70s with acute or convalescent COVID-19.

The V gene is TRBV12-5, the J gene TRBJ2-2; 7 nucleotides align to TRBD2. Germline V gene data show CDR1 as LGHNT and CDR2 as FRNRAP. V gave up 5 bases and J gave up 7 bases; unmatched junction bases: 4. The length of the CDR3 is 13 residues. The CDR3 loop is CASGPPGGGELFF. The CDR3 region has the DNA TGTGCTAGTGGTCCCCCGGGGGGCGGGGAGCTGTTTTTT.

This chain uses TRBV5-1 with TRBJ2-5; the D gene is possibly TRBD1 (6 bases). The germline CDR1 and CDR2 sequences are SGHRS and YFSETQ. The CDR3 contains 12 residues. Trimming shortened V by 1 base and J by 8 bases, and 9 bases separated the two germline ends. The CDR3 nucleotides read TGCGCCAGCAGCTTGTCAGGGGTAACCCAGTACTTC. It translates to CASSLSGVTQYF.

The rearrangement uses TRBV19 and TRBJ1-5; 8 bases are a match to TRBD1. This CDR3 comprises 14 residues. After removal of 5 bases from V and 6 bases from J, the junction contained 6 bases not matched to a gene. The germline gives CDR1 LNHDA, CDR2 SQIVND (reference sequence). The CDR3 region has the DNA TGTGCCAGTAGTCCCGGACAGGGCCTTCAGCCCCAGCATTTT. As protein: CASSPGQGLQPQHF.